This TCR beta chain was captured by sequencing in a study of cytomegalovirus exposure and HLA in healthy donors listed by TCRdb under 2017. With regard to the full study: According to an earlier analysis of 587 of the donors, about 180 million T cells yielded some 120 million unique TCR beta sequences and about 300 Gb of sequence data. Roughly 320 gigabases of sequencing data and 70 million to 100 million unique TCR sequences made up an early release that covered some 640 HLA-typed donors. Of the roughly 400 genotyped donors, roughly 80% were placed in the genetic ancestry cluster associated with self-reported Caucasian donors. The study aimed to test whether cataloging public T cell receptors could reveal signatures of past pathogen exposure. The study profiled the T cell repertoires of fewer than 850 subjects by immunosequencing and related them to cytomegalovirus serostatus. A separate validation cohort of 90 to 150 different subjects was used in addition to the roughly 700-subject first cohort. High-throughput TCR immunosequencing, statistical association of individual TCRs with disease status, and machine learning were combined to predict cytomegalovirus infection status. In a later analysis, previously published TCR beta repertoires from roughly 710 donors were re-analyzed and high-resolution HLA genotyping was added so that TCR occurrence patterns could be studied. The later analysis used no new phenotypic data to find candidate immune exposures, relying instead on TCR beta sequences and their occurrence across donors. An earlier analysis of approximately 630 of the donors applied high-throughput TCR beta sequencing to assess whether each TCR beta V gene segment acted as functional or pseudogenic. Donor age, sex, ethnicity and CMV serostatus were compiled together with the repertoire data. Genome-wide SNP genotypes for about 60% of the roughly 670 donors were used in a later genetic analysis, which treated that subset as a discovery cohort. All discovery cohort repertoires had been generated using a single sequencing platform. HLA typing included class I and class II loci at four-digit resolution. The number of typed donors differed by locus: roughly 629-630 for A, B, C, DRB1 and DQB1; approximately 520 for DQA1; approximately 610 for DPA1; and about 470 for DPB1. About five DR-DQ haplotypes were treated as single units for association and clustering because of strong linkage in the cohort. Among about 400 genotyped donors of the cohort, an average of about 240,000 unique TCR beta nucleotide sequences was sequenced per donor, of which about 18% were non-productive.

In the case of this clone: Its antigen is unknown. Base qualities are not recorded, but no much larger clone differs from it by a single base.

Receptor libraries were prepared by the immunoSEQ multiplex PCR assay. For the multiplex PCR, a mixture combining 60 forward primers for TCR Vbeta segments and 13 reverse primers for TCR Jbeta segments was used. The CDR3 region of rearranged TCR beta genes was amplified from genomic DNA with a multiplex PCR assay. The amplified TCR beta libraries were sequenced on the Illumina HiSeq System as 87-base-pair reads. Per the source publication's procedure: In a later analysis, some 80 million unique TCR beta chains were counted across the 690 or so repertoires, and roughly 11 million of these chains were shared by at least two donors. Raw reads were error-corrected and collapsed into unique sequences with a nearest-neighbor algorithm that merged closely related sequences to remove PCR and sequencing errors. Alignment of CDR3 sequences to IMGT reference sequences was used to assign V, D and J gene segments. For a sequence to be retained, a match of at least six nucleotides to both a V gene segment and a J gene segment was required. A rearrangement counted as productive if the CDR3 had no stop codons and remained in frame with V and J, and every other rearrangement counted as non-productive. CDR3 was defined by IMGT convention, running from the second conserved V-encoded cysteine to the conserved J-encoded phenylalanine. The earlier analysis of a few hundred of the donors excluded any sequence lacking an unambiguous match to a single V gene segment. In an earlier analysis of around 590 of the donors, a V segment was called functional when productive rearrangements were above 56.7%, and segregating when the standard deviation between donors exceeded 5%. A statistical classification framework was built for diagnosing cytomegalovirus status from the catalog of TCR beta chain sequences. In a later analysis, TCR nucleotide sequences were compared against IMGT/GENE-DB human TR gene sequences so that V and J genes could be assigned. A later analysis assigned CDR3 sequences and most-parsimonious VDJ recombination scenarios with the TCRdist pipeline. In a later analysis, every TCR beta chain was defined by the combination of its CDR3 amino acid sequence and its V-gene family, and reads without a unique V-gene family were dropped. As a way to deal with suspected cross-contamination and a sequencing artifact, a later analysis dropped approximately 570 nucleotide sequences that were highly shared and had low generation probability. In a later analysis, a clonal expansion index for each public chain was calculated from normalized within-repertoire ranks of inferred template counts. In a later analysis, generation probabilities were computed with a VDJ recombination model fitted to out-of-frame rearrangements, and the resulting probabilities were checked against IGoR. In a later analysis, TCR-TCR, TCR-HLA and TCR-CMV co-occurrence was scored with hypergeometric tests, and a repertoire-size bias correction was applied to TCR pairs. To estimate false discovery rates, a later analysis permuted the HLA or CMV assignments 20 times. In a later analysis, co-occurring TCRs were grouped using DBSCAN, and TCRdist sequence similarity was added for clustering within HLA-allele-positive subsets. Repertoires with fewer than 30,000 or more than 120,000 public chains were left out of co-occurrence clustering, as were a handful of repertoires with anomalous nucleotide sharing. TCRdb retrieved this table from immuneACCESS and kept in-frame rearrangements only. Not all clones are present; in checked studies, unresolved V genes account for under half, and no reason is known for the remainder. V, J and clone size derive from that table, while D and trimming were established from the DNA sequence. The sample table lists 150,000 to 200,000 clones, roughly four fifths of them with a count of one. The top ten hold 1.5% to 2% of the sample.

The cohort was made up of 650 to 700 healthy bone marrow donors. Cohort members were all nominally healthy when sampled, although unrecorded immune exposures were likely present. The donor tested CMV seronegative and was one of the 352 seronegative cohort members. Every donor gave a peripheral blood sample, and the peripheral blood mononuclear cells from that sample were used for TCR beta sequencing. Genomic DNA was extracted from the blood cell samples with the Qiagen DNeasy Blood Extraction Kit. Study-wide findings and limitations: A later analysis reported that several top co-occurrence clusters appeared linked to parvovirus B19, influenza, CMV and Epstein-Barr virus. Only TCR beta chains were sequenced in this cohort, and the absence of alpha or paired-chain data limited detectable features. A later analysis found that HLA-associated TCR beta chains were more clonally expanded and had lower generation probabilities than equally common non-associated chains. At a false discovery rate of 0.05, a later analysis linked some 17,000 TCR beta sequences to specific HLA alleles. A later genetic analysis reported fewer N-insertions in productive TCRs among donors in an Asian-associated ancestry cluster than the roughly 690-donor mean. Strong co-occurrence of HLA alleles, especially DR and DQ, made assigning TCR associations to individual alleles difficult. Because counts were too low, about 18 rarely observed V segments, including chromosome 9 orphons, were excluded from the earlier analysis of around 590 of the donors. In an earlier analysis of around 600 of the donors, most TCR beta V segments appeared in productive rearrangements about 90% or about 30% of the time, broadly matching IMGT annotations. Roughly uniform sequencing depth across donors was assumed in presence/absence analyses, although this assumption may not hold. Immune exposure information for the cohort was limited to CMV serostatus. The authors suggested that the approach could potentially be generalized to other disease states and immunological phenotypes. The sequencing pipeline was judged likely to have produced a cluster of highly shared sequence variants as a technical artifact. Cytomegalovirus status was reported to be diagnosed by the classifier with high specificity and sensitivity in both the original and validation cohorts. According to a later analysis, TCR association rates differed among HLA loci, with DRB1 alleles showing the most associated TCRs and HLA-C alleles showing the fewest. While some public TCRs were present in many individuals, most TCR sequences turned up only very rarely across donors. Most CMV-associated TCR beta chains appeared to be HLA-restricted in a later analysis, and the HLA associations seemed to be driven largely by CMV exposure. The study listed 150 to 200 TCR beta chains as associated with cytomegalovirus. HLA typing was unavailable for some donors at each locus, so association tests used only the typed subset. Correlated functional status among segregating V segments might be attributable to linkage disequilibrium, but an unknown experimental factor could not be ruled out. A further reported finding was that TCR beta sequences accurately predicted the HLA-A and HLA-B alleles for most subjects in the first cohort. Three of the identified cytomegalovirus-associated TCR beta chains were confirmed in vitro to be specific for cytomegalovirus antigens. In a later genetic analysis, a missense DCLRE1C variant was associated with V-gene and J-gene trimming of TCR beta chains, and the association was replicated in an independent cohort.

The source material was PBMCs. This clonotype was sampled from a man aged 18 to 35 in good health and CMV-seronegative.

CDR3 loop: CASSALRAGLTPGANVLTF. The DNA is as follows: TGTGCCAGCAGCGCCTTACGGGCAGGGCTTACTCCTGGGGCCAACGTCCTGACTTTC. The rearrangement joined TRBV2 to TRBJ2-6, with TRBD1 tentatively as D gene (5 bases match). At the junction V is shortened by 6 bases and J by 2 bases, with 23 bases in between. From cysteine to phenylalanine, the CDR3 is 19 amino acids long. Only CDR3 DNA is held: 57 bases, read in frame from base 1. CDR1 and CDR2 were assigned from the germline V gene as SNHLY and FYNNEI.